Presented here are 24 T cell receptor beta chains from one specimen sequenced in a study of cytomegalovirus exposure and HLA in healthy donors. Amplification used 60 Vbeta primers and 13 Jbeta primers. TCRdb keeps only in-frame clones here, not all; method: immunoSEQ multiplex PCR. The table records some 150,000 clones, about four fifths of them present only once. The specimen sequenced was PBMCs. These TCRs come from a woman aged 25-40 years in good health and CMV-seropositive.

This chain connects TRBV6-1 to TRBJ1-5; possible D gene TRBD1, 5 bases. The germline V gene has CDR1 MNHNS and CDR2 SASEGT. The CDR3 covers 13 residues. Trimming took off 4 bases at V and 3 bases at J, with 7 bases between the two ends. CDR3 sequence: CASSAGVNQPQHF. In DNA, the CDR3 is TGTGCCAGCAGTGCGGGGGTCAATCAGCCCCAGCATTTT.

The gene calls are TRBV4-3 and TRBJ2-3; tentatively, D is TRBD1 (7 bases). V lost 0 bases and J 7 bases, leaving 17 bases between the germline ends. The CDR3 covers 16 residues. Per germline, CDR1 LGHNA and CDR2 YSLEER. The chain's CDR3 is CASSQDRGAGGYTQYF. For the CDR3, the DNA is TGCGCCAGCAGCCAAGATCGCGGGGCAGGGGGTTATACGCAGTATTTT.

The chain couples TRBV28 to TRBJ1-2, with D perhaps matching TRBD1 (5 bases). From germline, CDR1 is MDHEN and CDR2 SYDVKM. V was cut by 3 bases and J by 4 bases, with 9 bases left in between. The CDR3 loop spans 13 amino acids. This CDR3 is CASSFTGGYGYTF. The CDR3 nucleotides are TGTGCCAGCAGTTTTACAGGCGGCTATGGCTACACCTTC.

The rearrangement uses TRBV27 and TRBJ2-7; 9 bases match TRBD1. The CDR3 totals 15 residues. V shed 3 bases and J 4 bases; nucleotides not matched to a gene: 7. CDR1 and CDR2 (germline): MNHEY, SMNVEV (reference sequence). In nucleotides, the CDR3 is TGTGCCAGCAGTTTTGTCGGGACAGGGCAATACGAGCAGTACTTC. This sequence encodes CASSFVGTGQYEQYF.

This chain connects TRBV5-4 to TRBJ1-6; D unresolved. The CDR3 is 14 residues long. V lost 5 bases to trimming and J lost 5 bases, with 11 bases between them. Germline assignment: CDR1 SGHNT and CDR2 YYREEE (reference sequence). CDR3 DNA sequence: TGTGCCAGCAGTTCAGGCCCGGATAATTCACCCCTCCACTTT. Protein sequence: CASSSGPDNSPLHF.

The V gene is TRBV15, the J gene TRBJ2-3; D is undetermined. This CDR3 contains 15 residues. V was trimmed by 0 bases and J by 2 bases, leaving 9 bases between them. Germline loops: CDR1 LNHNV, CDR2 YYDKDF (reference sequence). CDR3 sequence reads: CATSRDRSHTDTQYF. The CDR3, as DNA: TGTGCCACCAGCAGAGATCGAAGCCACACAGATACGCAGTATTTT.

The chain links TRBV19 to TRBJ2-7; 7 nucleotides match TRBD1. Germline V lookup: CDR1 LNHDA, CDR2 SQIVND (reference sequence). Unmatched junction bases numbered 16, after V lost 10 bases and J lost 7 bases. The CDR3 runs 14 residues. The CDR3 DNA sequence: TGTGCCACCGAAATCACAGGGGCGGGCGGGGAGCAGTACTTC. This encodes CATEITGAGGEQYF.

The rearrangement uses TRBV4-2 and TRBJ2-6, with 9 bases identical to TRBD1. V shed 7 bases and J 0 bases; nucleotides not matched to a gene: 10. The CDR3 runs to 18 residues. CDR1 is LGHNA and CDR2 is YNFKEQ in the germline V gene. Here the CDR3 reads CASTRTGAPTSGANVLTF. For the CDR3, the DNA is TGTGCCAGCACCAGGACAGGGGCCCCCACCTCTGGGGCCAACGTCCTGACTTTC.

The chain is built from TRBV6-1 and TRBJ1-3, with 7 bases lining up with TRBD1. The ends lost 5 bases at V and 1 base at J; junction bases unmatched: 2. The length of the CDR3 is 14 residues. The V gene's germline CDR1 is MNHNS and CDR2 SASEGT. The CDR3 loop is CASSPGQSGNTIYF. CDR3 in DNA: TGTGCCAGCAGTCCGGGACAGTCTGGAAACACCATATATTTT.

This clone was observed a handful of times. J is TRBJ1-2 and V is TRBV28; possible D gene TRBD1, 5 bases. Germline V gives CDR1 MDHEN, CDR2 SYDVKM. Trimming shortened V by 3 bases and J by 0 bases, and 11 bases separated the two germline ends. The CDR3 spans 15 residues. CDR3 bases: TGTGCCAGCAGTTTTTCTTCGGGGGCTAACTATGGCTACACCTTC. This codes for CASSFSSGANYGYTF.

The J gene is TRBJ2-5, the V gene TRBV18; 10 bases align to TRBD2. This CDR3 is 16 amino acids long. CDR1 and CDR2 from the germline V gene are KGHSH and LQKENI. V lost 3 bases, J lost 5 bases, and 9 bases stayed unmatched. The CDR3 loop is CASSPLAGGPEETQYF. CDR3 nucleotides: TGTGCCAGCTCACCGTTAGCGGGGGGCCCCGAGGAGACCCAGTACTTC.

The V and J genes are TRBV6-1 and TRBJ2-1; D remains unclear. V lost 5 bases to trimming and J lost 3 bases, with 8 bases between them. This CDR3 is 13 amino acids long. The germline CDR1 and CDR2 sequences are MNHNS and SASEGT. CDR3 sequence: CASSIYSYNEQFF. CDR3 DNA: TGTGCCAGCAGTATCTACAGCTACAATGAGCAGTTCTTC.

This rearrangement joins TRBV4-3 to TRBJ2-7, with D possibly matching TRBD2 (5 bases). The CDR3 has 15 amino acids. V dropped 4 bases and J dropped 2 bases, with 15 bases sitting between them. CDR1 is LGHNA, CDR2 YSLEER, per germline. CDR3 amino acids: CASSPTAGGTYEQYF. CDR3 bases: TGCGCCAGCAGCCCTACGGCGGGCGGAACCTACGAGCAGTACTTC.

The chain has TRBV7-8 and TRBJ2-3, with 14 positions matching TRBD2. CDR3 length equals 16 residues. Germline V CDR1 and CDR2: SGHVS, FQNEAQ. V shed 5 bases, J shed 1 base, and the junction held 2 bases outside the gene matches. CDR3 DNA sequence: TGTGCCAGCAGCATGGGACTAGCGGGGGGCACAGATACGCAGTATTTT. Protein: CASSMGLAGGTDTQYF.

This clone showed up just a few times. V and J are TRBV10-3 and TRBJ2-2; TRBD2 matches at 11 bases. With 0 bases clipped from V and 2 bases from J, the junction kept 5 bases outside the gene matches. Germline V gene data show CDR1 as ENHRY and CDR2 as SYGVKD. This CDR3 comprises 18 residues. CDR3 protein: CAISESGSGGANTGELFF. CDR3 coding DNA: TGTGCCATCAGTGAGTCTGGTAGCGGGGGGGCCAACACCGGGGAGCTGTTTTTT.

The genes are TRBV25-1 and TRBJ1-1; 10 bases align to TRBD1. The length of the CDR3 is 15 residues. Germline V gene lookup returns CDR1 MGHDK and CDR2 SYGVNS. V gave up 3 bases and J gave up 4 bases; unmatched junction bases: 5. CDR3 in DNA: TGTGCCAGCAGTGATGGGTGGGACAGGGGCACTGAAGCTTTCTTT. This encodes CASSDGWDRGTEAFF.

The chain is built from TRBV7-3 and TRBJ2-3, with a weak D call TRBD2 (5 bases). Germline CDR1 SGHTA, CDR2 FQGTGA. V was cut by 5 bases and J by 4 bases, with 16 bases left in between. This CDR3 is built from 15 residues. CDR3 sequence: CASSPASRQADTQYF. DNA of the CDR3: TGTGCCAGCAGCCCAGCTAGCAGGCAGGCAGATACGCAGTATTTT.

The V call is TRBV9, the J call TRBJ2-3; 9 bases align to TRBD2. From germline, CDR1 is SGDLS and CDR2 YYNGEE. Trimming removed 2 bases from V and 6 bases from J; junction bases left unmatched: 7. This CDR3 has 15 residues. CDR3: CASSVLAGGLDTQYF. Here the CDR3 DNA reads TGTGCCAGCAGCGTTCTGGCGGGGGGGCTCGATACGCAGTATTTT.

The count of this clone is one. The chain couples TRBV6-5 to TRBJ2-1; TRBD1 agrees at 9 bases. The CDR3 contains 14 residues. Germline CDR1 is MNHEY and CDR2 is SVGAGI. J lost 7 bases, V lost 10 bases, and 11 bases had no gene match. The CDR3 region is CATERGQGRNEQFF. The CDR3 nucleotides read TGTGCCACGGAACGGGGACAGGGTAGGAATGAGCAGTTCTTC.

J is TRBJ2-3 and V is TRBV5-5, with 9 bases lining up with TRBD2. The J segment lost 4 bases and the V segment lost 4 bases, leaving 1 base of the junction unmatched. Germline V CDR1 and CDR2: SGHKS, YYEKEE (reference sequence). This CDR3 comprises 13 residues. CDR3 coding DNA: TGTGCCAGCAGCCGCGGGGGGGCAGATACGCAGTATTTT. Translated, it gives CASSRGGADTQYF.

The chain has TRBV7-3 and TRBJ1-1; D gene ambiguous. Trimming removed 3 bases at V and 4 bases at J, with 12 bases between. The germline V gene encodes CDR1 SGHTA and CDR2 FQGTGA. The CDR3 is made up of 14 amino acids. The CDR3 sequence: CASSFSGSGTEAFF. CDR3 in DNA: TGTGCCAGCAGCTTCTCGGGGTCGGGCACTGAAGCTTTCTTT.

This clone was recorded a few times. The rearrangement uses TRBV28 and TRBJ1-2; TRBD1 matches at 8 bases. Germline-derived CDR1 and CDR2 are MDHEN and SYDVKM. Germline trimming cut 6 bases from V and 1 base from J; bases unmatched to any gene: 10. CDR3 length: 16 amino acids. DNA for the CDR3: TGTGCCAGCAGAACAAATGGACAGGGTCTTAACTATGGCTACACCTTC. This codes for CASRTNGQGLNYGYTF.

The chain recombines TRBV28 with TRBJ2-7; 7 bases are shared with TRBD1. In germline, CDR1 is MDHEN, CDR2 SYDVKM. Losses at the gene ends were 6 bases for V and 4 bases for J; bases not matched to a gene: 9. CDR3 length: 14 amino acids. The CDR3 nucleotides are TGTGCCAGCAGGTCCCCGGGACAGATGTACGAGCAGTACTTC. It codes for CASRSPGQMYEQYF. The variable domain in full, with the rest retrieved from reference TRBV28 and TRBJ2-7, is DVKVTQSSRYLVKRTGEKVFLECVQDMDHENMFWYRQDPGLGLRLIYFSYDVKMKEKGDIPEGYSVSREKKERFSLILESASTNQTSMYLCASRSPGQMYEQYFGPGTRLTVT.

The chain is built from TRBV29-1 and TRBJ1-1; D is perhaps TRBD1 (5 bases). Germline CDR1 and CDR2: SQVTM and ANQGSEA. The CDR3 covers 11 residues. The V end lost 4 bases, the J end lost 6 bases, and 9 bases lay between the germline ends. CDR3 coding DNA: TGCAGCGTTGCGGGGGAGGCTGAAGCTTTCTTT. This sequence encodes CSVAGEAEAFF.